These T cell receptor beta chains were read from a single sample in a study of blood T cell repertoires in COVID-19. Data came from immunoSEQ multiplex PCR; TCRdb stores just in-frame clones and leaves some out. Of about 44,000 clones listed, roughly 87% are singletons. Sequencing was done on a sample of peripheral blood. Source of these receptors: a woman older than 75 in a cohort sampled during active or convalescent COVID-19. The conserved cysteine and the conserved F or W are not part of the CDR3 here. The order of the fields is V gene, clone size, CDR3 protein. Clone size is stated in some rows and not others, as once, few, many or a class when expanded.

v_call: TRBV27; clone_size: -; cdr3_aa: ASSHTTGNRGYT
v_call: TRBV7-6; clone_size: few; cdr3_aa: ASSQGTGPYNEQF
v_call: TRBV7-7; clone_size: -; cdr3_aa: ASSSSSGDTEAF
v_call: TRBV7-9; clone_size: -; cdr3_aa: ASRAGNTIY
v_call: TRBV11-3; clone_size: -; cdr3_aa: ASSLRGGTHEQY
v_call: TRBV5-6; clone_size: -; cdr3_aa: ASSLALLNTEAF
v_call: TRBV6-2/TRBV6-3; clone_size: -; cdr3_aa: ASSSWGQGSNTIY
v_call: TRBV3-1/TRBV3-2; clone_size: -; cdr3_aa: ASSLRTGTNEKLF
v_call: TRBV6-5; clone_size: -; cdr3_aa: ASTQGTGGRGTQY
v_call: TRBV12-3/TRBV12-4; clone_size: -; cdr3_aa: ASSFTGQETQY
v_call: TRBV28; clone_size: -; cdr3_aa: ASRLRPGLGGF
v_call: TRBV12-2; clone_size: -; cdr3_aa: ASRFTDWLAGGPSSYNEQF
v_call: TRBV5-1; clone_size: -; cdr3_aa: ASSPDRARGNIIY
v_call: TRBV5-4; clone_size: -; cdr3_aa: ASSLAGGRSYEQY
v_call: TRBV5-4; clone_size: -; cdr3_aa: ASSSGQGLQETQY
v_call: TRBV4-1; clone_size: -; cdr3_aa: ASSQDHRSTGELF
v_call: TRBV6-4; clone_size: -; cdr3_aa: ASSDTFGDRGDYGYEQY
v_call: TRBV7-2; clone_size: -; cdr3_aa: ASTSFGGGYT
v_call: TRBV30; clone_size: -; cdr3_aa: AWRAQNLRTDTQY
v_call: TRBV7-2; clone_size: -; cdr3_aa: ASSLGLARDTQY
v_call: TRBV3-1/TRBV3-2; clone_size: -; cdr3_aa: ASRTGETEAF
v_call: TRBV6-2/TRBV6-3; clone_size: -; cdr3_aa: ASSYVGGQLTYEQY
v_call: TRBV3-1/TRBV3-2; clone_size: -; cdr3_aa: ASSQDLVGGQY
v_call: TRBV7-9; clone_size: -; cdr3_aa: ASSWTGAYEQY
v_call: TRBV6-5; clone_size: -; cdr3_aa: ASSYGPADYYGYT
v_call: TRBV18; clone_size: few; cdr3_aa: ASSLVTVLSGNTIY
v_call: TRBV5-1; clone_size: -; cdr3_aa: ASSLRVKDRSHTGELF
v_call: TRBV19; clone_size: -; cdr3_aa: ASSGRQGADQPQH
v_call: TRBV6-6; clone_size: -; cdr3_aa: AVSSGGPYNEQF
v_call: TRBV27; clone_size: -; cdr3_aa: ASSWAGPNTEAF
v_call: TRBV18; clone_size: -; cdr3_aa: ASSPWTSGAGTGELF
v_call: TRBV30; clone_size: -; cdr3_aa: AWSVLSDTQY